The clone carrying this T cell receptor beta chain was seen more than once but under ten times. TCRdb re-called the RT-PCR reads with MiXCR, one entry per CDR3 protein. Of approximately 300,000 distinct CDR3 sequences listed, 22% were seen once; the top ten hold about 9.3%. The record originates from a study of response to subunit inactivated influenza vaccine. The source is a man between 45 and 75 years old who received an inactivated influenza vaccine. Sequencing was performed on PBMCs from blood, taken about 20 months after vaccination.

The DNA of the CDR3 is TGTGCCAGCAGTTTAGATCAAAGACTAGCCGGGGACACCGGGGAGCTGTTTTTT. Translating it yields CASSLDQRLAGDTGELFF. This chain links TRBV27 with TRBJ2-2; 7 nucleotides align to TRBD2. The CDR3 runs to 18 residues. Germline lookup yields CDR1 MNHEY and CDR2 SMNVEV (reference sequence). The V gene end was trimmed by 2 bases and the J gene end by 3 bases; junction bases not matched to a gene: 12.